The 27 T cell receptor beta chains below come from one sample, sequenced in a study of CD8 T cells in ankylosing spondylitis. Each CDR3 protein gets one entry after TCRdb re-called the 5' RACE reads with MiXCR. The table lists 150,000 to 200,000 distinct CDR3 sequences, around 8.9% of them singletons. Sequences were obtained from blood, either unsorted or a sorted T cell fraction (not recorded which). These receptors were taken from a female donor with ankylosing spondylitis or in good health (not recorded which).

This clonotype was picked up a small number of times. The gene calls are TRBV20-1 and TRBJ2-5; D is unclear. Germline V CDR1 and CDR2: DFQATT, SNEGSKA (reference sequence). The V end lost 1 base, the J end lost 2 bases, and 14 bases lay between the germline ends. There are 15 residues in the CDR3. The CDR3 DNA sequence: TGCAGTGCTAGAGTGGTCCGGGTCCTACAAGAGACCCAGTACTTC. It is translated as CSARVVRVLQETQYF.

This clonotype was seen a handful of times. The chain is built from TRBV7-9 and TRBJ2-7; 7 bases are a match to TRBD1. V shed 2 bases and J 2 bases; nucleotides not matched to a gene: 6. The CDR3 has 15 amino acids. The germline V gene has CDR1 SEHNR and CDR2 FQNEAQ (reference sequence). CDR3 loop: CASSLIGQATYEQYF. For the CDR3, the DNA is TGTGCCAGCAGCTTAATTGGACAGGCGACCTACGAGCAGTACTTC.

This clonotype was detected many times. The DNA for the CDR3 is TGCAGCGTTGGGTTAATGGGAACTGAAGCTTTCTTT. This translates into CSVGLMGTEAFF. The rearrangement uses TRBV29-1 and TRBJ1-1; D not certain. The CDR3 contains 12 residues. The V gene's germline CDR1 is SQVTM and CDR2 ANQGSEA. V shed 4 bases and J shed 5 bases, with 11 bases lying between them.

The chain combines TRBV6-5 with TRBJ2-7; D gene unclear. There are 14 residues in the CDR3. Germline CDR1 reads MNHEY; CDR2 reads SVGAGI. Trimming left V 2 bases short and J 6 bases short, with 14 bases between. CDR3 loop: CASSYSGDLGEQYF. The CDR3 DNA reads as TGTGCCAGCAGTTACAGTGGGGATCTCGGCGAGCAGTACTTC.

This clonotype was seen more than once but under ten times. V gene TRBV6-1 combines with J gene TRBJ1-1; 7 bases are shared with TRBD1. V lost 6 bases to trimming and J lost 3 bases; unmatched junction nucleotides: 16. The CDR3 consists of 17 residues. CDR1 and CDR2 from the germline V gene are MNHNS and SASEGT. The CDR3 here is CASRGNRQGGWHTEAFF. CDR3 nucleotides: TGTGCCAGCAGGGGAAATCGACAGGGAGGATGGCACACTGAAGCTTTCTTT.

In its sample, this clonotype was seen a few times. The CDR3 region is CASSLGTSDIYEQYF. CDR3 nucleotide sequence: TGTGCCAGCAGCTTAGGGACTAGCGACATCTACGAGCAGTACTTC. The chain recombines TRBV7-2 with TRBJ2-7; 9 nucleotides align to TRBD2. CDR1 and CDR2 (germline): SGHTA, FQGNSA. J lost 3 bases, V lost 1 base, and 4 bases had no gene match. The CDR3 covers 15 residues.

This clonotype was counted at least ten times. The chain employs TRBV3-1 and TRBJ2-1; 14 bases are shared with TRBD2. Trimming at V came to 4 bases and at J to 6 bases, leaving 5 bases not matched to a gene. CDR3 length: 16 residues. CDR1 is LGHDT and CDR2 is YNNKEL in the germline V gene (reference sequence). The DNA of the CDR3 is TGTGCCAGCAGCCCCCCGGGACTAGCGGGGGCCAATGAGCAGTTCTTC. Amino acids: CASSPPGLAGANEQFF.

This clonotype was seen a handful of times. V is TRBV28 and J is TRBJ2-5; D remains ambiguous. The V gene lost 3 bases and the J gene lost 1 base, with 9 bases spanning the gap. The CDR3 contains 14 residues. Germline V gene data show CDR1 as MDHEN and CDR2 as SYDVKM. This chain's CDR3 is CASSLSWGQETQYF. The CDR3 nucleotides read TGTGCCAGCAGTTTGAGTTGGGGCCAAGAGACCCAGTACTTC.

The table lists this clonotype with many counts. The chain recombines TRBV12-3 or TRBV12-4 with TRBJ2-1, with 7 nucleotides matching TRBD2. CDR3 length: 13 residues. Germline trimming cut 2 bases from V and 6 bases from J; bases unmatched to any gene: 1. CDR3 in amino acids: CASSLSSGNEQFF. The DNA of the CDR3 is TGTGCCAGCAGTTTATCTAGCGGCAATGAGCAGTTCTTC.

The table lists this clonotype with many counts. The chain is built from TRBV28 and TRBJ1-2; the D is unclear. The CDR3 is 11 amino acids. The V end was cut by 6 bases, the J end by 6 bases, with 8 bases between. Germline loops: CDR1 MDHEN, CDR2 SYDVKM. This CDR3 is CASRNPNGYTF. As DNA, the CDR3 is TGTGCCAGCAGAAACCCAAATGGCTACACCTTC.

The J gene is TRBJ2-7, the V gene TRBV20-1; D is ambiguous. V was shortened by 3 bases and J by 0 bases, with 6 bases between the two germline ends. This CDR3 contains 12 residues. CDR1 DFQATT and CDR2 SNEGSKA come from the germline V gene (reference sequence). The CDR3 loop is CSASKGSYEQYF. The CDR3 DNA reads TGCAGTGCTAGTAAGGGCTCCTACGAGCAGTACTTC.

This clonotype was counted a few times. A junction boundary mismatches the germline segment, possibly from a read error. Here the CDR3 reads CASSLGDGAGYEQYF. In nucleotides, the CDR3 is TGTGCTAGCAGCTTGGGGGACGGGGCAGGCTACGAGCAGTACTTC. The chain joins TRBV7-7 to TRBJ2-7; perhaps D is TRBD1 or TRBD2 (5 bases each). Germline V gene data show CDR1 as SSHAT and CDR2 as FNYEAQ (reference sequence). The CDR3 length is 15 residues.

This chain joins TRBV12-3 or TRBV12-4 and TRBJ2-7; TRBD2 aligns across 7 bases. The CDR3 spans 14 residues. The V and J ends lost 8 bases and 4 bases, in that order; junction bases with no gene match: 11. The CDR3 sequence: CASGSPGGVYEQYF. In DNA form, the CDR3 reads TGTGCCAGCGGTTCCCCGGGAGGAGTGTACGAGCAGTACTTC.

The chain couples TRBV29-1 to TRBJ2-2; TRBD2 matches 10 bases. This CDR3 spans 14 amino acids. Germline loops: CDR1 SQVTM, CDR2 ANQGSEA. Trimming cost V 5 bases and J 4 bases; bases outside gene matches: 4. The CDR3 reads CSVSGTSATGELFF. CDR3 in DNA: TGCAGCGTTTCCGGGACTAGCGCCACCGGGGAGCTGTTTTTT.

This sequence joins TRBV4-3 and TRBJ1-3; a possible D gene is TRBD1 (5 bases). Trimming took off 4 bases at V and 4 bases at J, with 17 bases between the two ends. Germline assignment: CDR1 LGHNA and CDR2 YSLEER. The CDR3 extends over 16 amino acids. In DNA form, the CDR3 reads TGCGCCAGCAGCCCCTCACGGGGGGGAGGGGGAAACACCATATATTTT. This sequence encodes CASSPSRGGGGNTIYF.

This clonotype has just a few counts. The chain carries TRBV11-2 and TRBJ2-3; D unresolved. Trimming removed 4 bases at V and 0 bases at J, with 11 bases between. The CDR3 length is 15 residues. The germline CDR1 and CDR2 sequences are SGHAT and FQNNGV. CDR3 loop: CASSSLTGSTDTQYF. The CDR3 nucleotides read TGTGCCAGCAGCTCCCTAACCGGTAGCACAGATACGCAGTATTTT. The full variable domain, completed using reference TRBV11-2 and TRBJ2-3, is EAGVAQSPRYKIIEKRQSVAFWCNPISGHATLYWYQQILGQGPKLLIQFQNNGVVDDSQLPKDRFSAERLKGVDSTLKIQPAKLEDSAVYLCASSSLTGSTDTQYFGPGTRLTVL.

This clonotype was found many times. The chain has TRBV11-2 and TRBJ2-5; D might be TRBD1 or TRBD2, each matching 6 bases. The CDR3 runs 15 residues. The germline V gene has CDR1 SGHAT and CDR2 FQNNGV. V shed 0 bases and J shed 5 bases, with 13 bases lying between them. The CDR3 reads CASSLDPGAGETQYF. The CDR3, as DNA: TGTGCCAGCAGCTTAGACCCGGGGGCAGGGGAGACCCAGTACTTC.

V is TRBV20-1 and J is TRBJ2-1; possible D gene TRBD1, 5 bases. Germline V CDR1 and CDR2: DFQATT, SNEGSKA (reference sequence). Trimming took off 0 bases at V and 4 bases at J, with 19 bases between the two ends. The CDR3 is made up of 17 amino acids. The CDR3 spells CSARDGLVGPGYNEQFF. CDR3 DNA: TGCAGTGCTAGAGATGGGCTTGTGGGGCCAGGATACAATGAGCAGTTCTTC.

The chain joins TRBV7-9 to TRBJ2-7; possible D gene TRBD2, 5 bases. The germline V gene encodes CDR1 SEHNR and CDR2 FQNEAQ (reference sequence). V was clipped by 7 bases and J by 4 bases, with 14 bases between them. This CDR3 is 13 amino acids long. The CDR3 protein is CASTLEGRYEQYF. DNA for the CDR3: TGTGCCAGCACTCTCGAGGGTCGTTACGAGCAGTACTTC. The full variable domain, with the rest looked up from reference TRBV7-9 and TRBJ2-7, is DTGVSQNPRHKITKRGQNVTFRCDPISEHNRLYWYRQTLGQGPEFLTYFQNEAQLEKSRLLSDRFSAERPKGSFSTLEIQRTEQGDSAMYLCASTLEGRYEQYFGPGTRLTVT.

The V call is TRBV12-5, the J call TRBJ2-7; TRBD1 agrees at 12 bases. The CDR3 sequence is 15 residues long. In germline, CDR1 is LGHNT, CDR2 FRNRAP. J gave up 5 bases and V 4 bases, and 6 bases lay outside the gene matches. CDR3: CASGSGQGADHEQYF. In nucleotides, the CDR3 is TGTGCTAGTGGTTCGGGACAGGGGGCGGACCACGAGCAGTACTTC.

The chain has TRBV30 and TRBJ1-5; 10 bases map to TRBD1. CDR1 is GTSNPN and CDR2 is SVGIG in the germline V gene (reference sequence). The CDR3 extends over 15 amino acids. The junction had 8 bases not matched to a gene; V was cut back by 2 bases and J by 7 bases. CDR3 amino acids: CAWSPRGTGVQPQHF. The CDR3 bases are TGTGCCTGGAGTCCGCGCGGGACAGGGGTCCAGCCCCAGCATTTT. Full variable domain (missing parts from reference TRBV30 and TRBJ1-5): SQTIHQWPATLVQPVGSPLSLECTVEGTSNPNLYWYRQAAGRGLQLLFYSVGIGQISSEVPQNLSASRPQDRQFILSSKKLLLSDSGFYLCAWSPRGTGVQPQHFGDGTRLSIL.

This clonotype came up many times. The rearrangement uses TRBV30 and TRBJ2-7, with 7 bases aligning to TRBD1. This CDR3 has 14 amino acids. The V and J ends lost 2 bases and 0 bases, in that order; junction bases with no gene match: 4. The germline V gene has CDR1 GTSNPN and CDR2 SVGIG (reference sequence). CDR3 loop: CAWSRDSRSYEQYF. The CDR3 DNA sequence: TGTGCCTGGAGTCGGGACAGCCGCTCCTACGAGCAGTACTTC.

The J gene is TRBJ2-7, the V gene TRBV2, with D uncertain. Trimming shortened V by 10 bases and J by 7 bases, and 8 bases separated the two germline ends. This CDR3 contains 9 residues. Looked up from germline, CDR1 is SNHLY and CDR2 is FYNNEI. The CDR3 reads CAISREQYF. In DNA, the CDR3 is TGTGCCATCTCTCGGGAGCAGTACTTC.

This clonotype was observed a few times. The V call is TRBV6-6, the J call TRBJ2-4; D uncertain. Germline V CDR1 and CDR2: MNHNY, SVGAGI (reference sequence). Trimming took 0 bases from V and 1 from J, leaving 10 bases between them. The CDR3 runs to 16 residues. DNA of the CDR3: TGTGCCAGCAGTTACTCGACGGTGGCGGCCAAAAACATTCAGTACTTC. Protein sequence: CASSYSTVAAKNIQYF.

In its sample, this clonotype was seen a few times. The J gene is TRBJ2-1, the V gene TRBV12-3 or TRBV12-4; unclear D gene. The CDR3 has 11 amino acids. Trimming took off 5 bases at V and 8 bases at J, with 7 bases between the two ends. CDR3 sequence reads: CASSLHDEQFF. The CDR3 region has the DNA TGTGCCAGCAGTCTACACGATGAGCAGTTCTTC.

This clonotype has more than one count but fewer than ten. This sequence joins TRBV6-1 and TRBJ2-3; weak D call: TRBD1 (6 bases). Trimming removed 5 bases from V and 2 bases from J, with 17 bases in between. Germline CDR1 and CDR2: MNHNS and SASEGT. The CDR3 is 16 amino acids. CDR3 amino acids: CASSPTGPTSTDTQYF. The CDR3, as DNA: TGTGCCAGCAGTCCCACAGGGCCCACTTCCACAGATACGCAGTATTTT.

This clonotype was counted only a few times. V usage is TRBV30 and J usage is TRBJ2-1; 11 nucleotides line up with TRBD2. Germline CDR1 and CDR2: GTSNPN and SVGIG (reference sequence). J lost 6 bases, V lost 1 base, and 5 bases had no gene match. CDR3 size: 15 residues. The CDR3 loop is CAWSALAGGSNEQFF. Written as DNA, the CDR3 is TGTGCCTGGAGTGCTCTAGCGGGAGGCTCCAATGAGCAGTTCTTC.